This TCR beta chain was identified during a study of technical replicates of blood from several donors. Here immunoSEQ multiplex PCR was the method, and the copy in TCRdb shows in-frame clones only, minus some. Counted here are around 80,000 clones, 75% to 95% occurring once; the ten biggest clones make up about 0.4%. V was clipped by 2 bases and J by 2 bases, with 10 bases between them. The CDR3 loop spans 14 amino acids. Germline CDR1 reads MDHEN; CDR2 reads SYDVKM. The chain uses TRBV28 and TRBJ2-7; D gene unclear. Sequenced: T cells isolated from PBMCs. The source of this sequence is a human donor in good health. The CDR3 here is CASSLDGYTYEQYF. DNA of the CDR3: TGTGCCAGCAGTTTAGACGGGTACACCTACGAGCAGTACTTC.